Included here is one T cell receptor (beta chain) sequence, with context. Between the trimmed V and J ends, which lost 6 bases and 2 bases, there was a span of 11 bases. Germline V gene lookup returns CDR1 MNHEY and CDR2 SVGAGI. The CDR3 runs 14 residues. This sample was taken from a study of blood T cell repertoires in COVID-19. Recruits, aged roughly 18 to 89 years, lived in 24 US areas. Membership in each cohort depended on participant-reported clinical history. The repertoire was sequenced with immunoSEQ multiplex PCR; TCRdb's copy has only in-frame clones and lacks some. The sample holds over 350,000 clones, approximately 87% seen once.

The sequenced sample was PBMCs or T cells enriched from blood (not recorded which). This clonotype originated in a woman in her twenties or thirties with acute COVID-19. The V and J genes are TRBV6-5 and TRBJ1-5, with D possibly TRBD1 on 5 matching bases. The CDR3 reads CASRGLIRNQPQHF. CDR3 nucleotide sequence: TGTGCCAGCAGGGGGCTTATCCGCAATCAGCCCCAGCATTTT.